This TCR beta chain is drawn from a study of response to subunit inactivated influenza vaccine. TCRdb re-derived calls from the RT-PCR reads in MiXCR, one entry per CDR3 protein. The data hold over 400,000 distinct CDR3 sequences, with 10% to 15% observed a single time. Whole-study findings and limits: Few additional T cells are recruited per seasonal influenza vaccination, authors suggested.

This clonotype was seen only a few times. The target antigen is unknown. The input for sequencing was PBMCs from blood, taken 35 to 45 days after vaccination. The origin of this receptor is a man aged 50 or older who received an inactivated influenza vaccine.

CDR3 DNA sequence: TGTGCCAGCTCACCACCGCTGACCACTGAAGCTTTCTTT. This codes for CASSPPLTTEAFF. This chain joins TRBV18 and TRBJ1-1; D not certain. With 0 bases removed from V and 4 bases from J, the gap between germline ends came to 6 bases. The CDR3 loop spans 13 amino acids. In germline, CDR1 is KGHSH, CDR2 LQKENI.